The 16 T cell receptor beta chains listed next were all sequenced from one sample in a study of blood T cell repertoires in COVID-19. Assay used: immunoSEQ multiplex PCR; TCRdb lists only in-frame clones, some missing. Of approximately 190,000 clones in the sample, 80% were seen once. Specimen: peripheral blood. These receptors were taken from a man between 60 and 70 years old with acute or convalescent COVID-19.

This chain connects TRBV10-1 to TRBJ2-3; 8 bases match TRBD2. The CDR3 is made up of 14 amino acids. The V and J ends lost 6 bases and 2 bases, in that order; junction bases with no gene match: 4. Germline-derived CDR1 and CDR2 are WNHNN and SYGVQD (reference sequence). The CDR3 reads CASRDSGNTDTQYF. In DNA, the CDR3 is TGCGCCAGCAGGGATAGCGGGAACACAGATACGCAGTATTTT.

V and J are TRBV7-8 and TRBJ2-3; D is ambiguous. The ends were cut back, 5 bases at V and 6 bases at J, with 9 bases in the middle. Per germline, CDR1 SGHVS and CDR2 FQNEAQ. The CDR3 is made up of 12 amino acids. CDR3 sequence (DNA): TGTGCCAGCAGCCGCCTGGGCGATACGCAGTATTTT. It encodes CASSRLGDTQYF.

The chain employs TRBV24-1 and TRBJ2-1, with 7 positions matching TRBD1. The CDR3 totals 16 residues. Trimming at V came to 2 bases and at J to 6 bases, leaving 9 bases not matched to a gene. Germline V gives CDR1 KGHDR, CDR2 SFDVKD. The CDR3 protein is CATSDSGQALGNEQFF. CDR3 DNA sequence: TGTGCCACCAGTGATTCTGGACAGGCCCTGGGCAATGAGCAGTTCTTC.

This clone was counted between two and nine times. This sequence joins TRBV2 and TRBJ1-5, with D tentatively TRBD1 (5 bases). V dropped 6 bases and J dropped 1 base, with 19 bases sitting between them. CDR1 and CDR2 from the germline V gene are SNHLY and FYNNEI. This CDR3 has 17 residues. CDR3 residues: CASSDLEMGGSNQPQHF. The CDR3 nucleotides are TGTGCCAGCAGCGACCTCGAGATGGGGGGGAGCAATCAGCCCCAGCATTTT.

The chain is built from TRBV5-1 and TRBJ2-2; 12 nucleotides match TRBD2. The V and J ends lost 4 bases and 4 bases, in that order; junction bases with no gene match: 5. The germline V gene encodes CDR1 SGHRS and CDR2 YFSETQ. CDR3 size: 16 residues. CDR3: CASSPLTSGSTGELFF. In DNA, the CDR3 is TGCGCCAGCAGCCCCCTGACTAGCGGGAGCACCGGGGAGCTGTTTTTT. Full variable domain (rest looked up from reference TRBV5-1 and TRBJ2-2): KAGVTQTPRYLIKTRGQQVTLSCSPISGHRSVSWYQQTPGQGLQFLFEYFSETQRNKGNFPGRFSGRQFSNSRSEMNVSTLELGDSALYLCASSPLTSGSTGELFFGEGSRLTVL.

The genes are TRBV7-9 and TRBJ2-1; D gene unclear. Germline loops: CDR1 SEHNR, CDR2 FQNEAQ (reference sequence). V was trimmed by 2 bases and J by 5 bases, leaving 4 bases between them. The CDR3 is 12 amino acids. This CDR3 is CASSLTDNEQFF. The CDR3, as DNA: TGTGCCAGCAGCTTAACTGACAATGAGCAGTTCTTC.

This rearrangement joins TRBV6-5 to TRBJ1-1, with a weak D call TRBD1 (6 bases). The CDR3 runs to 13 residues. CDR1 and CDR2 from the germline V gene are MNHEY and SVGAGI. V lost 1 base and J lost 8, with 11 bases in between. This CDR3 reads CASSYWTGTEAFF. Here the CDR3 DNA reads TGTGCCAGCAGTTACTGGACCGGGACAGAAGCTTTCTTT.

V gene TRBV28 combines with J gene TRBJ1-1; TRBD1 aligns across 9 bases. The CDR3 has 13 residues. Germline V lookup: CDR1 MDHEN, CDR2 SYDVKM. Unmatched junction bases numbered 8, after V lost 6 bases and J lost 9 bases. The CDR3 DNA sequence: TGTGCCAGCAGCCCGACACAGGGGGCACAAGCTTTCTTT. Protein: CASSPTQGAQAFF.

This chain uses TRBV4-3 with TRBJ2-1; D is perhaps TRBD2 (6 bases). Germline V CDR1 and CDR2: LGHNA, YSLEER. This CDR3 spans 17 amino acids. Trimming removed 1 base from V and 2 bases from J, with 15 bases in between. In nucleotides, the CDR3 is TGCGCCAGCAGCCAAGCTGCGGCCGGGGGAACCTACAATGAGCAGTTCTTC. It yields the protein CASSQAAAGGTYNEQFF.

This chain connects TRBV6-5 to TRBJ1-6, with D maybe TRBD1 (5 bases). V dropped 7 bases and J dropped 10 bases, with 11 bases sitting between them. Germline V CDR1 and CDR2: MNHEY, SVGAGI. The length of the CDR3 is 12 residues. CDR3 protein: CASIEPGSPLHF. The CDR3, as DNA: TGTGCCAGCATAGAACCAGGGTCACCCCTCCACTTT.

The chain carries TRBV3-1 (or the pseudogene TRBV3-2) and TRBJ2-4, with TRBD2 matching 14 bases. CDR1 and CDR2 (germline): LGHDT, YNNKEL (reference sequence). The CDR3 extends over 19 amino acids. V trimming: 3 bases; J trimming: 8 bases; junction bases outside the gene matches: 15. In nucleotides, the CDR3 is TGTGCCAGCAGCCATTGGGAACCGGGACTAGCGGGGGAGGTAGACATTCAGTACTTC. It translates to CASSHWEPGLAGEVDIQYF.

The chain has TRBV5-4 and TRBJ1-2; TRBD1 matches at 9 bases. The CDR3 extends over 19 amino acids. The trim removed 2 bases at V and 6 bases at J, leaving 20 bases unmatched. Germline assignment: CDR1 SGHNT and CDR2 YYREEE (reference sequence). The CDR3 spells CASSFNPVPGQGIRDGYTF. In DNA form, the CDR3 reads TGTGCCAGCAGCTTTAACCCTGTCCCGGGACAGGGAATAAGGGATGGCTACACCTTC.

This clone has only a few counts. The rearrangement links TRBV10-3 to TRBJ2-1, with D tentatively TRBD2 (5 bases). Germline V CDR1 and CDR2: ENHRY, SYGVKD. V shed 8 bases and J shed 9 bases, with 11 bases lying between them. The CDR3 spans 11 residues. CDR3 bases: TGTGCCATCCGACGTGAGGGTGAGCAGTTCTTC. The encoded protein is CAIRREGEQFF.

The chain employs TRBV18 and TRBJ1-6, with a weak D call TRBD1 (5 bases). Trimming removed 3 bases at V and 7 bases at J, with 16 bases between. The CDR3 has 16 amino acids. The germline V gene has CDR1 KGHSH and CDR2 LQKENI. CDR3 bases: TGTGCCAGCTCACCCGGGACTCGCCCCTTGAATTCACCCCTCCACTTT. Protein sequence: CASSPGTRPLNSPLHF.

The chain employs TRBV7-3 and TRBJ2-7; 9 bases line up with TRBD1. The length of the CDR3 is 15 residues. The V gene end was trimmed by 5 bases and the J gene end by 4 bases; junction bases not matched to a gene: 9. Germline V gives CDR1 SGHTA, CDR2 FQGTGA. CDR3 residues: CASSPQGTGQYEQYF. The DNA of the CDR3 is TGTGCCAGCAGCCCCCAAGGGACAGGGCAGTACGAGCAGTACTTC.

CDR3 sequence reads: CASSQVGGEETQYF. The CDR3 nucleotides are TGTGCCAGCAGCCAAGTCGGAGGAGAAGAGACCCAGTACTTC. The chain couples TRBV4-2 to TRBJ2-5; D may be TRBD2 (5 bases). V was shortened by 1 base and J by 3 bases, with 9 bases between the two germline ends. The CDR3 runs 14 residues. Germline V gene lookup returns CDR1 LGHNA and CDR2 YNFKEQ.